This T cell receptor beta chain derives from a study of graft-versus-host responses after intestinal transplantation. The overall study: Transplant recipients had multivisceral, liver-intestinal, or isolated intestinal grafts. After anti-thymocyte globulin induction, recipients took tacrolimus and steroids for three to four years.

TCRdb's table, derived via immunoSEQ multiplex PCR, lists solely in-frame clones and lacks some. The sample holds 35,000 to 40,000 clones, around 94% seen once. V was cut by 0 bases and J by 6 bases, with 16 bases left in between. Germline values: CDR1 KGHSH, CDR2 LQKENI. The CDR3 totals 16 residues. Notes on this clone: The antigen remains unidentified.

Findings and caveats of the study: GvH clones were found in recipient marrow; some appeared first in ileum or blood.

This TCR was sampled from a human patient who received an intestinal transplant, so some T cells may come from the graft donor. The chain couples TRBV18 to TRBJ2-3; D possibly corresponds to TRBD2 (6 bases). The sequencing here drew on PBMCs, taken 16 days after intestinal transplant. The CDR3, as DNA: TGTGCCAGCTCACCACCCTCCAGCGGGTGGGCGGATACGCAGTATTTT. Translated: CASSPPSSGWADTQYF.